This TCR beta chain is from a study of cytomegalovirus exposure and HLA in healthy donors. Study-level results: As a later analysis revealed, the rate of TCR association differed by HLA locus, with DRB1 most and HLA-C fewest. For most subjects, TCR beta sequences were reported to predict HLA-A and HLA-B alleles with accuracy. Later work associated 16,951 TCR beta sequences with HLA alleles at 0.05 false discovery rate. In an earlier analysis, productive rearrangement rates for most beta V segments clustered near 87% or 30%.

Concerning this clone itself: The target antigen is unknown.

PCR amplification relied on 60 Vbeta primers (plus 13 Jbeta primers). Sequencing used immunoSEQ multiplex PCR; TCRdb keeps in-frame clones, though not all of them. The sample has 150,000 to 200,000 clones, roughly 74% seen once. This sequence was found in a woman aged 25 to 39 in good health and CMV-seropositive. Sequencing used PBMCs.

CDR3 DNA: TGTGCCATCAGCAAAGGACAGCAAGCTTTCTTT. Translated: CAISKGQQAFF. The J gene is TRBJ1-1, the V gene TRBV10-3, with a weak D call TRBD1 (6 bases). This CDR3 contains 11 residues. CDR1 is ENHRY, CDR2 SYGVKD, per germline. Trimming pared 6 bases from V and 9 bases from J, leaving 11 bases between.